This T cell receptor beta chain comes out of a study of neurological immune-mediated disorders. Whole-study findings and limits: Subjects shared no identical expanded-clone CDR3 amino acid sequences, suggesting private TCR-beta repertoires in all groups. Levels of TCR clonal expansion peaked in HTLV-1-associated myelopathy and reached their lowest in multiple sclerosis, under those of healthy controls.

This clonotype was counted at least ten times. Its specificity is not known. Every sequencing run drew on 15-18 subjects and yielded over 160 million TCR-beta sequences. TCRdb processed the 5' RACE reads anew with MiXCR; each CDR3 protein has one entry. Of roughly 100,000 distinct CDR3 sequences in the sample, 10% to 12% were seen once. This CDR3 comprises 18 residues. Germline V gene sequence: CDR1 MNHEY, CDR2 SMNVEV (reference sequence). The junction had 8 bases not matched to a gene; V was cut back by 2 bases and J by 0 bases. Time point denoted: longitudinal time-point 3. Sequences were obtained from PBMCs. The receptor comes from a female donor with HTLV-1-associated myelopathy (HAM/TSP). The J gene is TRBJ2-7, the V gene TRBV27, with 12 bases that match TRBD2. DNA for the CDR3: TGTGCCAGCAGTTTACTCAGCCCACTAGCGGGGGGCTCCTACGAGCAGTACTTC. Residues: CASSLLSPLAGGSYEQYF.